The 30 T cell receptor beta chains reported below all come from one sample, sequenced in a study of Ad26.COV2.S vaccination and SARS-CoV-2 variants. The method was immunoSEQ multiplex PCR; TCRdb's version includes in-frame clones alone and lacks a portion of them. Among about 350,000 clones listed, 92% were seen once. The sample was peripheral blood, taken after recovery from COVID-19. These receptors came from a human donor who had recovered from COVID-19.

This chain links TRBV6-5 with TRBJ2-7, with 7 nucleotides matching TRBD2. Trimming at V came to 8 bases and at J to 0 bases, leaving 1 base not matched to a gene. CDR3 length: 12 amino acids. Germline CDR1 reads MNHEY; CDR2 reads SVGAGI. In DNA, the CDR3 is TGTGCCAGCCGCGGGAGCTCCTACGAGCAGTACTTC. This sequence encodes CASRGSSYEQYF.

The chain employs TRBV10-3 and TRBJ1-4; no reliable D call. Between the trimmed V and J ends, which lost 2 bases and 3 bases, there was a span of 10 bases. Germline assignment: CDR1 ENHRY and CDR2 SYGVKD. The CDR3 spans 15 residues. This CDR3 reads CAISERAPANEKLFF. The CDR3, as DNA: TGTGCCATCAGTGAGAGGGCGCCGGCTAATGAAAAACTGTTTTTT.

This clone turned up a few times. The chain carries TRBV6-2 or TRBV6-3 and TRBJ2-1; TRBD2 aligns across 12 bases. Trimming removed 5 bases from V and 8 bases from J; junction bases left unmatched: 7. The V gene's germline CDR1 is MNHEY and CDR2 SVGEGT. This CDR3 spans 15 amino acids. As DNA, the CDR3 is TGTGCCAGCAGTACCCCTAGCGGGGGGGTGGATGAGCAGTTCTTC. It specifies CASSTPSGGVDEQFF.

The rearrangement links TRBV5-1 to TRBJ1-1; D uncertain. The germline V gene encodes CDR1 SGHRS and CDR2 YFSETQ. With 0 bases removed from V and 1 base from J, the gap between germline ends came to 4 bases. The CDR3 covers 13 residues. The CDR3 sequence is CASSLAPNTEAFF. The CDR3 coding sequence is TGCGCCAGCAGCTTGGCTCCGAACACTGAAGCTTTCTTT.

This chain links TRBV6-5 with TRBJ1-4; D might be TRBD1 (5 bases). CDR1 and CDR2 from the germline V gene are MNHEY and SVGAGI. The CDR3 spans 14 residues. V shed 0 bases and J shed 8 bases, with 10 bases lying between them. CDR3 amino acids: CASSYSSAGEKLFF. CDR3 DNA: TGTGCCAGCAGTTACTCAAGCGCAGGGGAAAAACTGTTTTTT.

This sequence joins TRBV29-1 and TRBJ2-5, with a possible D match to TRBD2 (6 bases). The CDR3 is made up of 12 amino acids. V lost 4 bases to trimming and J lost 2 bases, with 8 bases between them. CDR1 and CDR2 (germline): SQVTM, ANQGSEA. The CDR3 nucleotides read TGCAGCGTTGGGACTACTCAAGAGACCCAGTACTTC. Its translation is CSVGTTQETQYF.

The sample holds a few counts of this clone. Different DNA sequences within this sample yield the same CDR3. V gene TRBV7-2 combines with J gene TRBJ2-7; D may be TRBD1 (5 bases). The V and J ends lost 3 bases and 0 bases respectively, with 12 bases between them. Germline CDR1 and CDR2: SGHTA and FQGNSA. The CDR3 loop spans 15 amino acids. The CDR3 nucleotides are TGTGCCAGCAGCTTGGTCGACAGCAGCTCCTACGAGCAGTACTTC. Translation gives CASSLVDSSSYEQYF.

The chain uses TRBV15 and TRBJ1-6; D is ambiguous. Deletions cut 0 bases from V and 8 bases from J, with 14 bases between. The CDR3 runs 16 residues. CDR1 is LNHNV and CDR2 is YYDKDF in the germline V gene (reference sequence). CDR3 DNA sequence: TGTGCCACCAGCAGAGATATTGCCAGGTCAGATTCACCCCTCCACTTT. Amino acid sequence: CATSRDIARSDSPLHF.

The chain links TRBV4-1 to TRBJ1-5; 10 bases map to TRBD1. The CDR3 totals 15 residues. J gave up 7 bases and V 5 bases, and 8 bases lay outside the gene matches. Germline V gene data show CDR1 as MGHRA and CDR2 as YSYEKL. The CDR3 sequence is CASSFQEDRGQPQHF. As DNA, the CDR3 is TGCGCCAGCAGCTTCCAGGAGGACAGGGGGCAGCCCCAGCATTTT.

The CDR3 protein is CASGLSMGFAEAFF. The CDR3 nucleotides read TGTGCTAGTGGTTTGAGCATGGGGTTCGCTGAAGCTTTCTTT. This chain links TRBV12-5 with TRBJ1-1; unclear D gene. This CDR3 is 14 amino acids long. Germline CDR1 reads LGHNT; CDR2 reads FRNRAP. With 2 bases removed from V and 6 bases from J, the gap between germline ends came to 13 bases.

The rearrangement joins TRBV7-2 to TRBJ1-2; the match to TRBD1 covers 8 bases. V trimming: 4 bases; J trimming: 4 bases; junction bases outside the gene matches: 11. The CDR3 contains 16 residues. Germline CDR1 SGHTA, CDR2 FQGNSA. CDR3 DNA sequence: TGTGCCAGCAGCTCCGGACAGGGCCCATACCTCTATGGCTACACCTTC. This sequence encodes CASSSGQGPYLYGYTF.

A few counts support this clone. This rearrangement joins TRBV29-1 to TRBJ1-1; D is unresolved. Trimming pared 2 bases from V and 1 base from J, leaving 14 bases between. The CDR3 consists of 15 residues. CDR1 and CDR2 (germline): SQVTM, ANQGSEA. The CDR3, as DNA: TGCAGCGTTGAACCGGGCTCCTTGGGGAACACTGAAGCTTTCTTT. As protein: CSVEPGSLGNTEAFF. The entire variable domain, with the rest obtained from reference TRBV29-1 and TRBJ1-1, is as follows: SAVISQKPSRDICQRGTSLTIQCQVDSQVTMMFWYRQQPGQSLTLIATANQGSEATYESGFVIDKFPISRPNLTFSTLTVSNMSPEDSSIYLCSVEPGSLGNTEAFFGQGTRLTVV.

The chain uses TRBV7-3 and TRBJ2-3; a weak D match, TRBD2 (5 bases). The CDR3 sequence is 14 residues long. V was shortened by 2 bases and J by 2 bases, with 8 bases between the two germline ends. Germline CDR1 reads SGHTA; CDR2 reads FQGTGA. CDR3 sequence: CASSLAEATDTQYF. CDR3 DNA: TGTGCCAGCAGCTTAGCGGAGGCCACAGATACGCAGTATTTT.

CDR3 amino acids: CASHPGDRTYEQYF. The CDR3 DNA sequence: TGTGCCAGTCACCCCGGAGACAGGACCTACGAGCAGTACTTC. V usage is TRBV6-5 and J usage is TRBJ2-7; perhaps TRBD1 as D (6 bases). V was trimmed by 9 bases and J by 2 bases, leaving 17 bases between them. The CDR3 contains 14 residues. Germline V gives CDR1 MNHEY, CDR2 SVGAGI.

The chain links TRBV27 to TRBJ1-5, with D maybe TRBD1 (5 bases). Trimming left V 11 bases short and J 0 bases short, with 17 bases between. In germline, CDR1 is MNHEY, CDR2 SMNVEV (reference sequence). There are 15 residues in the CDR3. The CDR3 sequence is CASRPDSYSNQPQHF. The CDR3 DNA follows: TGTGCCTCCCGACCCGACAGCTATAGCAATCAGCCCCAGCATTTT.

The J gene is TRBJ1-5, the V gene TRBV19; a weak D match, TRBD1 (6 bases). This CDR3 has 23 residues. CDR1 LNHDA and CDR2 SQIVND come from the germline V gene (reference sequence). The V gene lost 6 bases and the J gene lost 0 bases, with 36 bases spanning the gap. The DNA for the CDR3 is TGTGCCAGTAGCAAGCTTACGTCGGACCGAGGGGGGCCAAGATATTATAGCAATCAGCCCCAGCATTTT. This sequence encodes CASSKLTSDRGGPRYYSNQPQHF. Full variable domain (rest looked up from reference TRBV19 and TRBJ1-5): DGGITQSPKYLFRKEGQNVTLSCEQNLNHDAMYWYRQDPGQGLRLIYYSQIVNDFQKGDIAEGYSVSREKKESFPLTVTSAQKNPTAFYLCASSKLTSDRGGPRYYSNQPQHFGDGTRLSIL.

In its sample, this clone was seen a few times. The chain joins TRBV27 to TRBJ2-3, with 10 positions matching TRBD2. From germline, CDR1 is MNHEY and CDR2 SMNVEV (reference sequence). The ends lost 10 bases at V and 4 bases at J; junction bases unmatched: 11. This CDR3 spans 15 amino acids. The CDR3 here is CATQGASGGPDTQYF. DNA of the CDR3: TGTGCCACTCAAGGGGCTAGCGGGGGTCCAGATACGCAGTATTTT.

The rearrangement links TRBV10-1 to TRBJ2-5, with TRBD1 as a possible D gene (5 bases). V lost 0 bases and J 7 bases, leaving 9 bases between the germline ends. The length of the CDR3 is 13 residues. Germline lookup yields CDR1 WNHNN and CDR2 SYGVQD (reference sequence). Here the CDR3 reads CASSESAGSTQYF. The CDR3 coding sequence is TGCGCCAGCAGTGAGTCTGCAGGGTCGACCCAGTACTTC.

The chain has TRBV5-1 and TRBJ2-7, with D unresolved. This CDR3 has 14 amino acids. Per germline, CDR1 SGHRS and CDR2 YFSETQ. Trimming shortened V by 4 bases and J by 6 bases, and 17 bases separated the two germline ends. The chain's CDR3 is CASSPGGSALEQYF. The CDR3 DNA sequence: TGCGCCAGCAGCCCGGGTGGCTCCGCCCTCGAGCAGTACTTC.

The CDR3 sequence: CAISDRGPEAFF. CDR3 in DNA: TGTGCCATCTCTGACAGGGGCCCTGAAGCTTTCTTT. J is TRBJ1-1 and V is TRBV10-3; 8 nucleotides align to TRBD1. This CDR3 region has 12 residues. Per germline, CDR1 ENHRY and CDR2 SYGVKD. The J segment lost 6 bases and the V segment lost 8 bases, leaving 5 bases of the junction unmatched.

The V gene is TRBV4-3, the J gene TRBJ1-3; D unclear. The V end lost 0 bases, the J end lost 4 bases, and 16 bases lay between the germline ends. Germline CDR1 and CDR2: LGHNA and YSLEER. The CDR3 loop spans 17 amino acids. The CDR3 coding sequence is TGCGCCAGCAGCCAAGAACCGACAAGGGTCGACGGAAACACCATATATTTT. Protein sequence: CASSQEPTRVDGNTIYF.

The chain joins TRBV21-1 to TRBJ1-5; TRBD1, the D gene given by the table, was not confirmed from the DNA. TRBV21-1 is marked as a pseudogene. CDR3 length: 20 residues. CDR3 nucleotide sequence: TGTGCCAGCAGCCAATCGGACCCGGGACAGGGGCCACTTGGGTTGGGGCCCCAGCATTTT. Protein: CASSQSDPGQGPLGLGPQHF.

The V and J genes are TRBV6-5 and TRBJ2-7; D possibly corresponds to TRBD1 (6 bases). The V gene's germline CDR1 is MNHEY and CDR2 SVGAGI. This CDR3 comprises 12 residues. Trimming removed 5 bases from V and 3 bases from J, with 8 bases in between. This chain's CDR3 is CASSRDNYEQYF. CDR3 nucleotide sequence: TGTGCCAGCAGTCGGGACAACTACGAGCAGTACTTC.

The chain links TRBV6-5 to TRBJ1-5, with D tentatively TRBD1 (5 bases). The CDR3 loop spans 13 amino acids. CDR1 and CDR2 (germline): MNHEY, SVGAGI. Deletions cut 6 bases from V and 8 bases from J, with 14 bases between. This chain's CDR3 is CASSRDSGKPQHF. In DNA form, the CDR3 reads TGTGCCAGCAGCAGGGATTCGGGTAAGCCCCAGCATTTT.

The rearrangement links TRBV10-3 to TRBJ2-7, with D possibly matching TRBD2 (6 bases). Germline CDR1 is ENHRY and CDR2 is SYGVKD. Between the trimmed V and J ends, which lost 6 bases and 2 bases, there was a span of 20 bases. The CDR3 is 16 residues long. The CDR3 loop reads CAISERSGDSPYEQYF. In DNA, the CDR3 is TGTGCCATCAGCGAAAGGTCCGGGGACTCCCCCTACGAGCAGTACTTC.

The chain employs TRBV9 and TRBJ2-7; 9 bases map to TRBD1. J lost 5 bases, V lost 4 bases, and 13 bases had no gene match. This CDR3 spans 16 amino acids. Germline loops: CDR1 SGDLS, CDR2 YYNGEE. The CDR3 DNA reads TGTGCCAGCAGCCCACCCCCCGGGACAGGGTCAAACGAGCAGTACTTC. This codes for CASSPPPGTGSNEQYF.

The chain combines TRBV7-8 with TRBJ1-2; TRBD1 is a possible D gene (5 bases). Germline V CDR1 and CDR2: SGHVS, FQNEAQ. This CDR3 is built from 17 residues. V lost 0 bases and J lost 8, with 22 bases in between. CDR3: CASSLALRQHFNRGYTF. CDR3 nucleotide sequence: TGTGCCAGCAGCTTAGCCCTCCGACAGCATTTCAACCGAGGCTACACCTTC.

The V call is TRBV14, the J call TRBJ1-2; TRBD1 might be the D (5 bases). Trimming took off 1 base at V and 3 bases at J, with 24 bases between the two ends. CDR1 is SGHDN, CDR2 FVKESK, per germline. The CDR3 runs to 19 residues. CDR3 loop: CASSQVGVKGGGLYYGYTF. In DNA, the CDR3 is TGTGCCAGCAGCCAAGTAGGGGTTAAGGGCGGCGGGTTATACTATGGCTACACCTTC.

V gene TRBV20-1 combines with J gene TRBJ2-3; TRBD2 is a possible D gene (6 bases). The CDR3 contains 16 residues. Trimming left V 3 bases short and J 10 bases short, with 26 bases between. The germline V gene encodes CDR1 DFQATT and CDR2 SNEGSKA (reference sequence). CDR3 residues: CSASLGQGGGLGAQYF. The CDR3 region has the DNA TGCAGTGCTAGTTTGGGCCAGGGAGGAGGCCTAGGGGCGCAGTATTTT.

This rearrangement joins TRBV6-2 or TRBV6-3 to TRBJ1-1, with 12 bases fitting TRBD1. Unmatched junction bases numbered 10, after V lost 5 bases and J lost 6 bases. This CDR3 has 16 amino acids. Germline V CDR1 and CDR2: MNHEY, SVGEGT. The CDR3 loop reads CASSPMGTGGIPEAFF. The CDR3 DNA is TGTGCCAGCAGTCCAATGGGGACAGGGGGCATCCCTGAAGCTTTCTTT.